This T cell receptor beta chain emerged from a study of regulatory T cells in long-lasting Graves disease. Time point of the sample: persistent/refractory GD, antithyroid drugs over 5 years with positive TRAb. Extracted PBMC RNA gave rise to the TCR library. CDR3 regions were amplified by Arm-PCR using iRepertoire HTBI primers to build TCR beta libraries. As handled by the study authors: The samples included around 60 TRBV and some 14 TRBJ segments. A single record per CDR3 protein comes from TCRdb applying MiXCR to the multiplex PCR reads. The V and J calls follow TCRdb's processing rather than the paper's. Of 400,000 to 500,000 distinct CDR3 sequences in the sample, around 23% were seen once. This clonotype was detected many times. Germline lookup yields CDR1 MNHEY and CDR2 SVGEGT. V lost 4 bases, J lost 5 bases, and 5 bases lay in between. This CDR3 region has 12 residues.

The receptor comes from a female donor with Graves disease. The rearrangement uses TRBV6-2 or TRBV6-3 and TRBJ1-4; no reliable D call. The sequences come from peripheral blood mononuclear cells (PBMCs), collected when the disease was refractory, from a patient treated with antithyroid drugs. The CDR3 nucleotides are TGTGCCAGCAGTTTGTCGAATGAAAAACTGTTTTTT. This gives the protein CASSLSNEKLFF.